The clone carrying this T cell receptor beta chain was counted at least ten times. Across 18 months, stable Graves' hyperthyroidism was marked by no progression to ophthalmopathy. A patient was excluded if there was uncontrolled infection, other autoimmune disease, pregnancy or lactation. The authors obtained PBMCs from over 8.5 ml of fresh peripheral blood. This record comes from a study of T cells in Graves' hyperthyroidism and ophthalmopathy. V lost 3 bases and J 6 bases, leaving 14 bases between the germline ends. The CDR3 has 14 amino acids. The germline gives CDR1 SGHTA, CDR2 FQGNSA. Amplification yielded TCR beta CDR3 regions, with RNA transcripts as the source. RT-PCR in the first round (using the HTBI primer set) targeted the TCR CDR3. MiXCR, applied by TCRdb to the multiplex PCR reads, yields one record per CDR3 protein. Of around 420,000 distinct CDR3 sequences in the sample, less than 20% were seen once.

The sequence was collected from a woman aged 18-30 years with Graves' hyperthyroidism. The chain employs TRBV7-2 and TRBJ2-5; D gene uncertain. Sequenced input: blood. CDR3 in amino acids: CASSLYTTEKTQYF. CDR3 DNA: TGTGCCAGCAGCTTGTATACCACCGAGAAGACCCAGTACTTC.